Here is one TCR beta chain with its context. Antigen: not known. The sample originates from a study of naive and memory T cell subsets. Study outcomes and limitations: Naive and memory subsets had different power law exponents for TCR abundance. Especially in CD8 cells, naive repertoires contained a few larger clonotypes, possibly CD45RA-re-expressing memory cells. Over 90% of naive TCR sequences appeared only once, unlike memory subsets.

Four subsets defined by CD45RA and CD27 were sorted after CD3, CD4, CD8 and live/dead staining. An equimolar mix of two oligonucleotides served as the beta constant-region primer for TRBC1 and TRBC2. Nested alpha and beta constant-region primers with the SP2 primer drove four PCR rounds on ligated cDNA. TCRdb fed the UMI-ligation and nested PCR reads into MiXCR, producing one record per CDR3 protein. Here the sample spans under 150,000 distinct CDR3 sequences, 15% to 25% being singletons. V shed 4 bases and J shed 0 bases, with 9 bases lying between them. CDR3 length: 14 residues. CDR1 SEHNR and CDR2 FQNEAQ come from the germline V gene (reference sequence).

Sequences were obtained from naive CD8+ T cells from blood. The V gene is TRBV7-9, the J gene TRBJ1-1; the D is unclear. This clonotype originated in a human donor in good health. The CDR3 DNA follows: TGTGCCAGCAGCTCGACGTACATGAACACTGAAGCTTTCTTT. It codes for CASSSTYMNTEAFF.